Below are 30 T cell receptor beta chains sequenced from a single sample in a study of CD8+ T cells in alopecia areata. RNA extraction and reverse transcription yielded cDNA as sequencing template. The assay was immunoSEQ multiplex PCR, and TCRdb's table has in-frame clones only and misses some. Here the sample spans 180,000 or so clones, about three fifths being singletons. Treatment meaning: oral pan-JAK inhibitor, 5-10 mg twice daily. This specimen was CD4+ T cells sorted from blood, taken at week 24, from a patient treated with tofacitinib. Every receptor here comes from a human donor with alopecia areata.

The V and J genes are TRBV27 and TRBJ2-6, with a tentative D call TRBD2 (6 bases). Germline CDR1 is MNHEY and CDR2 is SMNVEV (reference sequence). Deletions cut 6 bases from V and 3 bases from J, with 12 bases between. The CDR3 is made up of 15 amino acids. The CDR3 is CASRVGGDGANVLTF. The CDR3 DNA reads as TGTGCCAGCAGGGTCGGGGGAGATGGGGCCAACGTCCTGACTTTC. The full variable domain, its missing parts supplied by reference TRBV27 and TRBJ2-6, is EAQVTQNPRYLITVTGKKLTVTCSQNMNHEYMSWYRQDPGLGLRQIYYSMNVEVTDKGDVPEGYKVSRKEKRNFPLILESPSPNQTSLYFCASRVGGDGANVLTFGAGSRLTVL.

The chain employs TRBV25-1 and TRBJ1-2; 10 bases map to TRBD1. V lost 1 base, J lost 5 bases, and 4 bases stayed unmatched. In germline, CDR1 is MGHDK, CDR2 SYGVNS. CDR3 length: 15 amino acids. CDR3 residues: CASSEFGTGDYGYTF. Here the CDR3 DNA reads TGTGCCAGCAGTGAATTTGGGACAGGGGATTATGGCTACACCTTC.

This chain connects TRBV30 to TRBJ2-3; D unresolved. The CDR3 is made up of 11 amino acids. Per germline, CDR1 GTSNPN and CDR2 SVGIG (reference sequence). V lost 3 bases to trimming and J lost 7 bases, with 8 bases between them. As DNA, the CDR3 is TGTGCCTGGAGGCCCTCCCATACGCAGTATTTT. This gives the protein CAWRPSHTQYF.

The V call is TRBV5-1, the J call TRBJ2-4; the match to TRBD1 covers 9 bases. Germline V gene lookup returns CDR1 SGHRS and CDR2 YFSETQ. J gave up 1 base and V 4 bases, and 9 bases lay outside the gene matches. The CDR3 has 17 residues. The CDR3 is CASSIGQGSRAKNIQYF. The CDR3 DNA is TGCGCCAGCAGCATAGGACAGGGGAGTCGGGCCAAAAACATTCAGTACTTC.

CDR3 sequence reads: CASSPEVAGGDEQFF. Written as DNA, the CDR3 is TGTGCCAGCAGTCCCGAGGTAGCGGGAGGGGATGAGCAGTTCTTC. The chain employs TRBV2 and TRBJ2-1; 11 bases agree with TRBD2. The V gene end was trimmed by 5 bases and the J gene end by 8 bases; junction bases not matched to a gene: 8. CDR1 and CDR2 (germline): SNHLY, FYNNEI. The CDR3 has 15 amino acids.

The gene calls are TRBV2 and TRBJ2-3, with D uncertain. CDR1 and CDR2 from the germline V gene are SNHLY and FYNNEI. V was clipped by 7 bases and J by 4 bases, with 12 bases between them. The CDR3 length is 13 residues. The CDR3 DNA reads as TGTGCCAGCACAATAGTCCAGGCAGATACGCAGTATTTT. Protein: CASTIVQADTQYF.

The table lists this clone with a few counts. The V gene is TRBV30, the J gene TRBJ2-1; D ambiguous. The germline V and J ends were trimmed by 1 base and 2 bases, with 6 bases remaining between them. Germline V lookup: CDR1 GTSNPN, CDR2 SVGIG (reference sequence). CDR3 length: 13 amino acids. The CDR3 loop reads CAWSDAAYNEQFF. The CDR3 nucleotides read TGTGCCTGGAGTGACGCGGCCTACAATGAGCAGTTCTTC.

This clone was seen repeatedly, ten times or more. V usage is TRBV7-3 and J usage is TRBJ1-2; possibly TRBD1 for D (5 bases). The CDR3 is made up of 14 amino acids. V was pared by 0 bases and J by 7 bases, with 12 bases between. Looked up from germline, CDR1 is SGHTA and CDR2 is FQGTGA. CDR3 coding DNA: TGTGCCAGCAGCTTAACGCCAGGGTTGGTTGGCTACACCTTC. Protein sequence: CASSLTPGLVGYTF.

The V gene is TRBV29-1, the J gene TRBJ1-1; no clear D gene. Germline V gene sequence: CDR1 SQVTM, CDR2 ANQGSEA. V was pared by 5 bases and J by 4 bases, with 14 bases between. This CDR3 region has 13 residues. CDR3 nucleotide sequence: TGCAGCGTTACGGACGGAGGATCCACTGAAGCTTTCTTT. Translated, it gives CSVTDGGSTEAFF.

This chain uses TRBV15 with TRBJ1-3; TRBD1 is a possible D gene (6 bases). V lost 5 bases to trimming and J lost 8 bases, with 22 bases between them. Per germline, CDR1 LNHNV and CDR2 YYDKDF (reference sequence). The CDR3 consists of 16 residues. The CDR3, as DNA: TGTGCCACCAGCGGTCAGGACAGAAGCGTGGGACACACCATATATTTT. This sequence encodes CATSGQDRSVGHTIYF.

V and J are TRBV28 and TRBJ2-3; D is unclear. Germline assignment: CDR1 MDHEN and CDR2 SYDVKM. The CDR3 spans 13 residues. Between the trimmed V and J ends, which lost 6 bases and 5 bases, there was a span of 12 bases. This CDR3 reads CASSNVNRDTQYF. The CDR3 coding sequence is TGTGCCAGCAGCAACGTCAACAGAGATACGCAGTATTTT.

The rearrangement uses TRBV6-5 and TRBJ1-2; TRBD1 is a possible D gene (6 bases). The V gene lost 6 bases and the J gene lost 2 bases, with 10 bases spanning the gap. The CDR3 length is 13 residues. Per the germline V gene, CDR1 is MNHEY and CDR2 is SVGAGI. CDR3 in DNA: TGTGCCAGCAGACGACAGGCCAACTATGGCTACACCTTC. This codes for CASRRQANYGYTF.

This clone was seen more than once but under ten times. The CDR3 loop reads CASNIRDKSSPLHF. The CDR3 coding sequence is TGTGCCAGCAATATTCGGGACAAATCTTCACCCCTCCACTTT. V usage is TRBV5-6 and J usage is TRBJ1-6; the D gene is possibly TRBD1 (6 bases). The V end was cut by 6 bases, the J end by 9 bases, with 16 bases between. The length of the CDR3 is 14 residues. Germline values: CDR1 SGHDT, CDR2 YYEEEE.

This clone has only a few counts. DNA of the CDR3: TGTGCCAGCAGCCGCGACATCGGAACGGGGTACACCTTC. Amino acids: CASSRDIGTGYTF. The chain uses TRBV11-1 and TRBJ1-2; D not resolved. The CDR3 has 13 amino acids. Looked up from germline, CDR1 is SGHAT and CDR2 is FQDESV (reference sequence). The V gene lost 5 bases and the J gene lost 11 bases, with 18 bases spanning the gap. Using reference TRBV11-1 and TRBJ1-2 for the parts outside the CDR3, the full variable domain is EAEVAQSPRYKITEKSQAVAFWCDPISGHATLYWYRQILGQGPELLVQFQDESVVDDSQLPKDRFSAERLKGVDSTLKIQPAELGDSAMYLCASSRDIGTGYTFGSGTRLTVV.

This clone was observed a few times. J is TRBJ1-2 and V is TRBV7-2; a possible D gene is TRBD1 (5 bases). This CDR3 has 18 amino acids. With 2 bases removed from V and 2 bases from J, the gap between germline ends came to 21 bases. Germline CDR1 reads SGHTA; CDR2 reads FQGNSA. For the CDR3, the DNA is TGTGCCAGCAGCTTAAGCGTGATTAGACAGACCGTCAACTATGGCTACACCTTC. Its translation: CASSLSVIRQTVNYGYTF.

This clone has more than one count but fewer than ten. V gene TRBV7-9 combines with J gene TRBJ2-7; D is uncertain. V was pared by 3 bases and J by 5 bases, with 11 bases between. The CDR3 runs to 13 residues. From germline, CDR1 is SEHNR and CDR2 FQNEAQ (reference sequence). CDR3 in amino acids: CASSFTSAHEQYF. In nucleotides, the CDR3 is TGTGCCAGCAGCTTCACCTCGGCCCACGAGCAGTACTTC.

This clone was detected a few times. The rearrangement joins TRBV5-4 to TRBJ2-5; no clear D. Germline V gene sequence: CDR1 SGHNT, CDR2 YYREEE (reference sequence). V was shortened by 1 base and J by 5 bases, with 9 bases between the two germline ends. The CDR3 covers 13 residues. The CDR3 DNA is TGTGCCAGCAGCTTGTACGGCGTTGAGACCCAGTACTTC. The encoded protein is CASSLYGVETQYF.

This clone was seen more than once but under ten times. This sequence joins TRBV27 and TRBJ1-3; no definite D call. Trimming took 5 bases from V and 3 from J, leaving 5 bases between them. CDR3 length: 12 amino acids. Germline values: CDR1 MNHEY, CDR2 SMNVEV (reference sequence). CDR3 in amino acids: CASSAGGNTIYF. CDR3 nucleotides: TGTGCCAGCAGTGCGGGTGGAAACACCATATATTTT.

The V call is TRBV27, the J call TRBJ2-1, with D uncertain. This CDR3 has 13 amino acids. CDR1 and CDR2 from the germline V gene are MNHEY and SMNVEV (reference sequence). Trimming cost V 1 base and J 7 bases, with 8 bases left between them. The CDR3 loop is CASSLLASNEQFF. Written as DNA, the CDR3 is TGTGCCAGCAGTTTATTGGCGAGTAATGAGCAGTTCTTC.

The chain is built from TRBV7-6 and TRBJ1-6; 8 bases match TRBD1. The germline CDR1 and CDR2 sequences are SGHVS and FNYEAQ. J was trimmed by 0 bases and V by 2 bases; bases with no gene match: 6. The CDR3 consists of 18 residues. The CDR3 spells CASSLFGQGSSYNSPLHF. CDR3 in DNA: TGTGCCAGCAGCTTATTCGGACAGGGCAGCTCCTATAATTCACCCCTCCACTTT.

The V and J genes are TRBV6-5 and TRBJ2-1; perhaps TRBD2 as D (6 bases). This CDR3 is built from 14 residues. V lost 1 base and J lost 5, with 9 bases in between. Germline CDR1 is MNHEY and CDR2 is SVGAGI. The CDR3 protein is CASSYWAGHNEQFF. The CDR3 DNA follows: TGTGCCAGCAGTTACTGGGCGGGGCACAATGAGCAGTTCTTC.

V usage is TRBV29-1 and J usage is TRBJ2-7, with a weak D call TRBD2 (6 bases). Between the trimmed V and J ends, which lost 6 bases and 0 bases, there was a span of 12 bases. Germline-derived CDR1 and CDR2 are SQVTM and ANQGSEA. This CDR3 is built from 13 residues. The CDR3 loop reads CSVAGTYSYEQYF. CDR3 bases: TGCAGCGTCGCCGGGACTTACTCCTACGAGCAGTACTTC.

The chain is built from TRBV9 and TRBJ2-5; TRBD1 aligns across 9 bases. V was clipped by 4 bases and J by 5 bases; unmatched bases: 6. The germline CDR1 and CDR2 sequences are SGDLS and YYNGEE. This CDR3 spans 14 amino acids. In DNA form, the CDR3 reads TGTGCCAGCAGCCAACAGGGGGCTGAGGAGACCCAGTACTTC. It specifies CASSQQGAEETQYF.

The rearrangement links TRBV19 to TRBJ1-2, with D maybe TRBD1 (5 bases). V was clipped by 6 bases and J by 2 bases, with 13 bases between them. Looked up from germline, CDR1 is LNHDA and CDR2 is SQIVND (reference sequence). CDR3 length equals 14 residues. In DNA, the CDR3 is TGTGCCAGTAGGGAGTCCTGGGGGAACTATGGCTACACCTTC. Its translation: CASRESWGNYGYTF.

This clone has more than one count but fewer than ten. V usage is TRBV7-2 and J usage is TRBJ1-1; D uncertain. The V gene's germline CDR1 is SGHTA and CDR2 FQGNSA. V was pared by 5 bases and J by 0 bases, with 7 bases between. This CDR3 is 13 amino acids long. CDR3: CASSPRVNTEAFF. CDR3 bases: TGTGCCAGCAGCCCTCGGGTGAACACTGAAGCTTTCTTT.

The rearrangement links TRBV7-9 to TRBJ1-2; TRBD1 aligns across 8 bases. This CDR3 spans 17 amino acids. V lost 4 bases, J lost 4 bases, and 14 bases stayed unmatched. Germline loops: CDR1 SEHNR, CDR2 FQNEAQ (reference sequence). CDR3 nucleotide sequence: TGTGCCAGCAGCTCAGACGCCGCCCGGACAGGGAGCTATGGCTACACCTTC. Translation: CASSSDAARTGSYGYTF.

The CDR3 sequence is CASSLGSHNEQFF. In nucleotides, the CDR3 is TGTGCCAGCAGCTTAGGTTCCCACAATGAGCAGTTCTTC. The chain couples TRBV7-9 to TRBJ2-1, with unresolved D. The V and J ends lost 1 base and 5 bases respectively, with 6 bases between them. The germline gives CDR1 SEHNR, CDR2 FQNEAQ (reference sequence). The CDR3 is 13 amino acids.

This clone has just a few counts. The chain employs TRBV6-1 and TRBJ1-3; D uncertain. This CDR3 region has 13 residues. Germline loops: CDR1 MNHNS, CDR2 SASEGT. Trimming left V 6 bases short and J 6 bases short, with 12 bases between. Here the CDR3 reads CASRRLYQNTIYF. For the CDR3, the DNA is TGTGCCAGCAGAAGGTTATATCAAAACACCATATATTTT.

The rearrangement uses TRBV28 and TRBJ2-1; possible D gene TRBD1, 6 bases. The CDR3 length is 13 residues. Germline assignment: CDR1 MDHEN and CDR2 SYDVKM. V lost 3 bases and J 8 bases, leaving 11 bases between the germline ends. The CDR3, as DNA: TGTGCCAGCAGTTTTCCACAGGGCTATGAGCAGTTCTTC. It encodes CASSFPQGYEQFF.

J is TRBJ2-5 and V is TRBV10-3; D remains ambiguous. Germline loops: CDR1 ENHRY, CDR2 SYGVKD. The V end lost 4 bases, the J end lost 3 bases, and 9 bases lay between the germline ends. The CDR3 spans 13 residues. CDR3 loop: CAISVGFKETQYF. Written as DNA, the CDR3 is TGTGCCATCAGTGTGGGGTTTAAAGAGACCCAGTACTTC.